One sample yielded the 25 T cell receptor beta chains listed below, sequenced in a study of human T cells and chemical hapten exposure. TCRdb processed the RACE reads anew with MiXCR; each CDR3 protein has one entry. The table records about 120,000 distinct CDR3 sequences, approximately 10% of them present only once. Time point reported: patch test 3, about 24 weeks after DPC sensitization. Indicated treatment: therapeutic diphenylcyclopropenone sensitization with weekly scalp DPC. Specimen: whole blood, collected in connection with sensitization to the hapten diphenylcyclopropenone (DPC). Receptors originate from a woman in her forties or fifties with alopecia areata. Some clones in this sample may be carry-over from other donors' samples.

The chain combines TRBV6-6 with TRBJ2-6; TRBD2 might be the D (6 bases). The CDR3 contains 17 residues. CDR1 is MNHNY, CDR2 SVGAGI, per germline (reference sequence). The V and J ends lost 2 bases and 4 bases respectively, with 15 bases between them. The CDR3 coding sequence is TGTGCCAGCAGTTACCCGACTAGTCGCTCCGGGGCCAACGTCCTGACTTTC. This gives the protein CASSYPTSRSGANVLTF.

This clonotype was picked up a small number of times. The J gene is TRBJ2-5, the V gene TRBV12-3 or TRBV12-4, with TRBD2 matching 9 bases. V lost 6 bases, J lost 9 bases, and 20 bases stayed unmatched. The CDR3 spans 17 residues. CDR3: CASSSPSSRGGPRAQYF. The CDR3 coding sequence is TGTGCCAGCAGCTCCCCCTCTTCGCGGGGGGGCCCAAGAGCCCAGTACTTC.

CDR3: CASSISSGANVLTF. CDR3 DNA sequence: TGTGCCAGTAGTATCTCCTCTGGGGCCAACGTCCTGACTTTC. This chain links TRBV19 with TRBJ2-6; D unresolved. Trimming left V 3 bases short and J 0 bases short, with 3 bases between. The CDR3 consists of 14 residues. Per germline, CDR1 LNHDA and CDR2 SQIVND (reference sequence).

This clonotype was observed a few times. The chain recombines TRBV6-1 with TRBJ2-3; D is unclear. This CDR3 comprises 14 residues. Per the germline V gene, CDR1 is MNHNS and CDR2 is SASEGT. V was trimmed by 3 bases and J by 2 bases, leaving 9 bases between them. The CDR3 protein is CASSDQPYTDTQYF. Written as DNA, the CDR3 is TGTGCCAGCAGTGATCAACCGTACACAGATACGCAGTATTTT.

This chain uses TRBV6-6 with TRBJ1-2; D uncertain. V was pared by 5 bases and J by 4 bases, with 14 bases between. This CDR3 spans 14 amino acids. Germline assignment: CDR1 MNHNY and CDR2 SVGAGI (reference sequence). The CDR3 loop reads CASSPDRGPYGYTF. The CDR3 DNA is TGTGCCAGCAGTCCCGATCGAGGGCCCTATGGCTACACCTTC.

V is TRBV6-1 and J is TRBJ1-5; weak D call: TRBD1 (5 bases). Trimming shortened V by 7 bases and J by 9 bases, and 13 bases separated the two germline ends. The CDR3 runs 12 residues. Germline V lookup: CDR1 MNHNS, CDR2 SASEGT. The CDR3, as DNA: TGTGCCAGCATCGGGGTCGGGGGGCCCCAGCATTTT. Amino acid sequence: CASIGVGGPQHF.

This clonotype was counted many times. V gene TRBV5-1 combines with J gene TRBJ2-7, with TRBD1 identical over 8 bases. This CDR3 spans 13 amino acids. Germline trimming cut 4 bases from V and 1 base from J; bases unmatched to any gene: 1. CDR1 is SGHRS, CDR2 YFSETQ, per germline. The CDR3 region has the DNA TGCGCCAGCAGCAGGACAGGGTCCTACGAGCAGTACTTC. Protein sequence: CASSRTGSYEQYF.

The table lists this clonotype with many counts. J is TRBJ2-6 and V is TRBV10-2; no clear D. The V gene's germline CDR1 is WSHSY and CDR2 SAAADI. Trimming cost V 3 bases and J 0 bases, with 0 bases left between them. The CDR3 runs to 13 residues. CDR3 protein: CASSDSGANVLTF. CDR3 bases: TGCGCCAGCAGTGACTCTGGGGCCAACGTCCTGACTTTC.

The J gene is TRBJ1-2, the V gene TRBV11-2; D call uncertain. Germline V lookup: CDR1 SGHAT, CDR2 FQNNGV. V was clipped by 0 bases and J by 4 bases, with 9 bases between them. CDR3 length: 14 residues. The CDR3 nucleotides read TGTGCCAGCAGCTTAGAAGGTACTGTCTATGGCTACACCTTC. Translated: CASSLEGTVYGYTF.

This clonotype was picked up a small number of times. CDR3 in DNA: TGTGCCAGCAGCCCTATTAGGACAGGATTATACGAGCAGTACTTC. This translates into CASSPIRTGLYEQYF. The chain links TRBV3-1 to TRBJ2-7; 7 bases are a match to TRBD1. V shed 4 bases, J shed 4 bases, and the junction held 10 bases outside the gene matches. CDR1 is LGHDT and CDR2 is YNNKEL in the germline V gene (reference sequence). The CDR3 runs to 15 residues.

This clonotype has a handful of counts. This chain joins TRBV30 and TRBJ2-1; weak D call: TRBD2 (6 bases). CDR3 length: 15 amino acids. Germline lookup yields CDR1 GTSNPN and CDR2 SVGIG (reference sequence). Trimming shortened V by 6 bases and J by 4 bases, and 19 bases separated the two germline ends. CDR3 residues: CACAGPRSYYNEQFF. CDR3 DNA sequence: TGTGCCTGTGCGGGACCCCGTTCTTATTACAATGAGCAGTTCTTC.

A few counts support this clonotype. V gene TRBV9 combines with J gene TRBJ2-7; a weak D match, TRBD2 (7 bases). Germline CDR1 is SGDLS and CDR2 is YYNGEE. This CDR3 region has 15 residues. Trimming left V 4 bases short and J 7 bases short, with 21 bases between. The CDR3 loop reads CASSPEGGKREEQYF. DNA of the CDR3: TGTGCCAGCAGCCCCGAGGGGGGGAAACGCGAGGAGCAGTACTTC.

This chain joins TRBV12-3 or TRBV12-4 and TRBJ2-5; 9 positions agree with TRBD2. The length of the CDR3 is 17 residues. Trimming took 0 bases from V and 5 from J; bases not matched to a gene: 10. This chain's CDR3 is CASSLAGGGGAEETQYF. The CDR3 DNA reads TGTGCCAGCAGTTTAGCAGGCGGCGGGGGGGCCGAGGAGACCCAGTACTTC.

This clonotype was recorded many times. The V gene is TRBV12-3 or TRBV12-4, the J gene TRBJ2-2, with D maybe TRBD2 (6 bases). The CDR3 extends over 15 amino acids. Trimming took 3 bases from V and 4 from J, leaving 12 bases between them. The chain's CDR3 is CASSFRQGGTGELFF. Here the CDR3 DNA reads TGTGCCAGCAGTTTTAGGCAGGGAGGCACCGGGGAGCTGTTTTTT.

This clonotype was seen repeatedly, ten times or more. The CDR3 is CASSRTNWDNSGANVLTF. In DNA, the CDR3 is TGTGCCAGCAGTCGCACTAATTGGGACAACTCTGGGGCCAACGTCCTGACTTTC. The V call is TRBV12-3 or TRBV12-4, the J call TRBJ2-6; possible D gene TRBD1, 6 bases. The CDR3 totals 18 residues. V was pared by 5 bases and J by 0 bases, with 17 bases between.

The rearrangement uses TRBV6-5 and TRBJ1-2, with TRBD1 as a possible D gene (6 bases). Trimming took 6 bases from V and 4 from J, leaving 15 bases between them. Germline assignment: CDR1 MNHEY and CDR2 SVGAGI. CDR3 size: 14 residues. The CDR3 sequence is CASSRQQGIYGYTF. The CDR3 DNA is TGTGCCAGCAGCAGGCAACAGGGAATCTATGGCTACACCTTC.

This clonotype appeared a few times. V and J are TRBV10-3 and TRBJ1-2; D gene uncertain. Trimming removed 5 bases at V and 3 bases at J, with 13 bases between. The CDR3 consists of 14 residues. Germline assignment: CDR1 ENHRY and CDR2 SYGVKD. CDR3 protein: CAISSVDWYYGYTF. CDR3 DNA sequence: TGTGCCATCAGTTCAGTGGATTGGTACTATGGCTACACCTTC.

The J gene is TRBJ2-6, the V gene TRBV7-9; the D gene is possibly TRBD2 (5 bases). Germline values: CDR1 SEHNR, CDR2 FQNEAQ (reference sequence). The ends were cut back, 1 base at V and 2 bases at J, with 6 bases in the middle. There are 15 residues in the CDR3. CDR3 nucleotides: TGTGCCAGCAGCTTAGACGGGACTGGGGCCAACGTCCTGACTTTC. As protein: CASSLDGTGANVLTF.

This clonotype was observed a single time. This chain connects TRBV2 to TRBJ2-3; maybe TRBD2 (5 bases). There are 16 residues in the CDR3. V lost 2 bases and J 2 bases, leaving 14 bases between the germline ends. Germline V lookup: CDR1 SNHLY, CDR2 FYNNEI. The chain's CDR3 is CASSETLRVFTDTQYF. In DNA form, the CDR3 reads TGTGCCAGCAGTGAAACCTTGCGGGTGTTCACAGATACGCAGTATTTT. The whole variable domain, remainder taken from reference TRBV2 and TRBJ2-3, is EPEVTQTPSHQVTQMGQEVILRCVPISNHLYFYWYRQILGQKVEFLVSFYNNEISEKSEIFDDQFSVERPDGSNFTLKIRSTKLEDSAMYFCASSETLRVFTDTQYFGPGTRLTVL.

The DNA for the CDR3 is TGTGCCAGTAGTATCGCAGGGTGGGCTGAAGCTTTCTTT. As protein: CASSIAGWAEAFF. The chain is built from TRBV19 and TRBJ1-1; D is possibly TRBD1 (5 bases). The CDR3 has 13 amino acids. Trimming took off 3 bases at V and 6 bases at J, with 11 bases between the two ends. Germline V gene lookup returns CDR1 LNHDA and CDR2 SQIVND (reference sequence). The whole variable domain, filled in from reference TRBV19 and TRBJ1-1, reads DGGITQSPKYLFRKEGQNVTLSCEQNLNHDAMYWYRQDPGQGLRLIYYSQIVNDFQKGDIAEGYSVSREKKESFPLTVTSAQKNPTAFYLCASSIAGWAEAFFGQGTRLTVV.

V gene TRBV18 combines with J gene TRBJ1-2, with D uncertain. V lost 2 bases and J lost 4, with 17 bases in between. The CDR3 covers 16 residues. Germline-derived CDR1 and CDR2 are KGHSH and LQKENI. In DNA, the CDR3 is TGTGCCAGCTCACCAGGAGTAAGTACAAGAATCTATGGCTACACCTTC. As protein: CASSPGVSTRIYGYTF.

The V call is TRBV25-1, the J call TRBJ2-7; 11 bases match TRBD2. Germline-derived CDR1 and CDR2 are MGHDK and SYGVNS. The CDR3 covers 15 residues. With V trimmed by 3 bases and J by 4 bases, 5 bases remained unmatched. DNA for the CDR3: TGTGCCAGCAGTGAGACGGGACTAGCGGTTTACGAGCAGTACTTC. Translating gives CASSETGLAVYEQYF.

Only a few counts were recorded for this clonotype. The chain uses TRBV20-1 and TRBJ1-1; D not certain. The CDR3 is 12 amino acids. The germline V gene has CDR1 DFQATT and CDR2 SNEGSKA (reference sequence). Trimming stripped 3 bases from V and 5 bases from J, with 10 bases between. CDR3: CSASPLGTEAFF. The CDR3 DNA is TGCAGTGCTAGCCCACTAGGGACTGAAGCTTTCTTT.

J is TRBJ1-2 and V is TRBV5-1, with D perhaps matching TRBD1 (6 bases). The ends were cut back, 4 bases at V and 3 bases at J, with 16 bases in the middle. The CDR3 extends over 15 amino acids. Per germline, CDR1 SGHRS and CDR2 YFSETQ. For the CDR3, the DNA is TGCGCCAGCAGCGAGGGGGGATCTAGGGACTATGGCTACACCTTC. Protein sequence: CASSEGGSRDYGYTF.

Ten or more counts support this clonotype. The V call is TRBV9, the J call TRBJ2-7; TRBD1 agrees at 7 bases. CDR3 length equals 14 residues. The V segment lost 4 bases and the J segment 0 bases; nucleotides outside the gene matches: 4. The V gene's germline CDR1 is SGDLS and CDR2 YYNGEE. CDR3 nucleotide sequence: TGTGCCAGCAGCACCGGGACAGCCTCCTACGAGCAGTACTTC. This translates into CASSTGTASYEQYF.